The clone carrying this TCR beta chain showed up just a few times. Its antigen is unknown. This record belongs to a study of beta chain features in type 1 diabetes. Findings of the study overall: Shortening of TCRB CDR3s, moderate but significant, appeared in all four CD4+ subsets of Type 1 diabetes patients.

Every isolated RNA sample was fully reverse transcribed, so sequencing captured expressed TCRB transcripts. Repertoires were generated with immunoSEQ multiplex PCR, while TCRdb's copy carries only in-frame clones and drops some. The sample has approximately 600,000 clones, 9.5% to 15% seen once. The sequence was obtained from a man under 40 with type 1 diabetes. The sequenced sample was naive CD4+ T cells from blood.

This CDR3 reads CASRAPGKETQYF. For the CDR3, the DNA is TGTGCCAGCAGAGCACCGGGGAAAGAGACCCAGTACTTC. The chain combines TRBV2 with TRBJ2-5, with D maybe TRBD2 (5 bases). V gave up 6 bases and J gave up 3 bases, with 11 bases separating them. CDR1 and CDR2 (germline): SNHLY, FYNNEI. There are 13 residues in the CDR3. Filled out from reference TRBV2 and TRBJ2-5, the complete variable domain reads EPEVTQTPSHQVTQMGQEVILRCVPISNHLYFYWYRQILGQKVEFLVSFYNNEISEKSEIFDDQFSVERPDGSNFTLKIRSTKLEDSAMYFCASRAPGKETQYFGPGTRLLVL.